Listed here is a single T cell receptor (beta chain). This clonotype was recorded a few times. Its antigen is unknown. Base qualities were left out, and no much larger clone turns up one base away. These data originate in a study of T cell repertoires in cytomegalovirus infection (dated by TCRdb to the late 2010s). Turning to the overall study: The peptide stimulations were aimed at well-studied HLA-B-restricted epitopes as well as recently identified HLA-C-restricted CMV epitopes, whose presentation resists viral immunomodulation. Donor HLA type was relevant to the analysis, because carriage of CMV infection together with the matching HLA type was indicated by public TCR beta signatures. Summary of the overall study and its limitations: In the ex vivo response, HLA-C-restricted CMV-specific TCR beta clonotypes were dominant, and in two of eight donors the single most frequent clonotype came from this HLA-C-restricted group. In both this cohort and an independent roughly 350-donor cohort, the cumulative frequency of public TCR beta family members distinguished carriers of CMV infection plus the relevant HLA type.

The treatment or condition label corresponds to: in vitro stimulation with specific CMV peptide epitopes to enrich CMV-specific T cells. Taken from cysteine to phenylalanine, the CDR3 has 17 residues. Only the CDR3 portion is preserved as DNA: 51 bases, with reading frame beginning at the first base. Relative to germline, V is 3 bases shorter and J is 0 bases shorter, with 12 bases between their ends. Via the germline V gene, CDR1 is ENHRY and CDR2 SYGVKD. The sequencer listed for this sample is Illumina HiSeq 1500. TCRdb trimmed the raw reads at Q25, called clones with MiXCR and kept productive beta chains. Entries that share a CDR3 protein sequence are merged under the most common genes and DNA. The sample records roughly 80,000 distinct CDR3 sequences, 24% of which are singletons. The top ten constitute 50% of the sample.

This specimen was CD8+ T cells from cultured PBMCs, taken from culture after CMV antigen stimulation. Recombination linked TRBV10-3 to TRBJ1-6; the D gene remains uncertain. The sequence derives from a human donor in good health (CMV status not recorded). Some clones in this sample may be carry-over from other donors' samples. Here is the DNA: TGTGCCATCAGTGAAGGGCCCAAGGGCTCCTATAATTCACCCCTCCACTTT. It is translated as CAISEGPKGSYNSPLHF.